This TCR beta chain emerged from a study of T cells in women clearing cervical HPV infection. Repertoires were generated with immunoSEQ multiplex PCR, while TCRdb's copy carries only in-frame clones and drops some. The specimen's table records around 19,000 clones. Specimen: blood buffy coat. The clonotype originates from a woman between 18 and 70 years old with a cervical HPV16 infection that either progressed to CIN3+ or cleared (not recorded which).

The CDR3 loop is CSATSGTGAYEQYF. Incomplete CDR3 DNA: TGCAGTGCAACATCCGGGACAGGGGCCTACGAG. The chain is built from TRBV20-1 and TRBJ2-7; 10 bases fit TRBD1. The sequence runs out 3 residues before the end of the CDR3; the remainder is reconstructed from the germline J gene. Looked up from germline, CDR1 is DFQATT and CDR2 is SNEGSKA (reference sequence). Germline trimming cut 6 bases from V and 2 bases from J; bases unmatched to any gene: 7. The CDR3 sequence is 14 residues long.